This T cell receptor beta chain appears in the sequencing data of a study of T cell responses to AZD1222 COVID-19 vaccine. For this clone: What it recognizes is unknown.

TCRdb's copy holds only in-frame clones and misses some; the assay was immunoSEQ multiplex PCR. The table lists 85,000 to 110,000 clones, 90% to 95% of them singletons. The germline CDR1 and CDR2 sequences are SNHLY and FYNNEI. The CDR3 has 17 amino acids. V was clipped by 7 bases and J by 0 bases; unmatched bases: 10. Study observations and caveats: Spike-specific TCR breadth and depth went up after people got two AZD1222 doses. There were repertoire samples only from the period after the peak T cell response. Among those given AZD1222, only 6 or 7 were seropositive at baseline.

The sequence was obtained from an adult in good health. The V and J genes are TRBV2 and TRBJ1-3; 9 bases agree with TRBD1. The sequencing here drew on peripheral blood, taken on day 0 of AZD1222 vaccination. The CDR3 sequence is CASTWTGVKSSGNTIYF. CDR3 sequence (DNA): TGTGCCAGCACGTGGACAGGGGTGAAGAGCTCTGGAAACACCATATATTTT.